The 14 T cell receptor beta chains reported below all come from one sample, sequenced in a study of T cell changes during pregnancy in multiple sclerosis. Repertoires were generated with immunoSEQ multiplex PCR, while TCRdb's copy carries only in-frame clones and drops some. This sample yields almost 35,000 clones, of which 75% to 95% are seen a single time; around a tenth belongs to the top ten. Sequenced material: CD8+ T cells from peripheral blood mononuclear cells, taken before pregnancy. All receptors derive from a female donor with multiple sclerosis, enrolled in a pregnancy study.

This chain joins TRBV5-1 and TRBJ2-7; TRBD1 matches at 11 bases. The germline CDR1 and CDR2 sequences are SGHRS and YFSETQ. The CDR3 has 13 residues. V was clipped by 4 bases and J by 7 bases; unmatched bases: 4. CDR3 sequence reads: CASSGQGAPEQYF. CDR3 bases: TGCGCCAGCAGCGGACAGGGGGCGCCGGAGCAGTACTTC.

The V gene is TRBV27, the J gene TRBJ1-2; a weak D match, TRBD1 (6 bases). In germline, CDR1 is MNHEY, CDR2 SMNVEV (reference sequence). Trimming took off 5 bases at V and 3 bases at J, with 13 bases between the two ends. This CDR3 region has 14 residues. DNA for the CDR3: TGTGCCAGCAGTGCGCACAGGGTGGACTATGGCTACACCTTC. Translation gives CASSAHRVDYGYTF.

This chain connects TRBV11-2 to TRBJ1-2; D uncertain. V was cut by 2 bases and J by 3 bases, with 16 bases left in between. This CDR3 comprises 16 residues. Germline CDR1 is SGHAT and CDR2 is FQNNGV. The CDR3 sequence is CASSLTAGSFDYGYTF. The CDR3 coding sequence is TGTGCCAGCAGCTTAACTGCGGGGTCTTTCGACTATGGCTACACCTTC.

The J gene is TRBJ1-4, the V gene TRBV4-1; 7 bases map to TRBD1. Germline V gene lookup returns CDR1 MGHRA and CDR2 YSYEKL. CDR3 length equals 17 residues. V was clipped by 0 bases and J by 15 bases; unmatched bases: 19. CDR3 in amino acids: CASSQEPGGPAGELVFF. CDR3 DNA sequence: TGCGCCAGCAGCCAAGAGCCAGGGGGTCCCGCCGGGGAACTAGTGTTTTTT.

This chain connects TRBV6-1 to TRBJ2-7, with 7 bases lining up with TRBD1. Unmatched junction bases numbered 5, after V lost 5 bases and J lost 4 bases. Germline CDR1 reads MNHNS; CDR2 reads SASEGT. CDR3 length equals 13 residues. The CDR3 here is CASSTRQGYEQYF. CDR3 nucleotides: TGTGCCAGCAGTACCCGACAGGGTTACGAGCAGTACTTC.

This chain connects TRBV29-1 to TRBJ2-1; D is perhaps TRBD1 (5 bases). V was shortened by 6 bases and J by 4 bases, with 13 bases between the two germline ends. This CDR3 region has 13 residues. The germline gives CDR1 SQVTM, CDR2 ANQGSEA. CDR3 residues: CSVASDRYNEQFF. The CDR3 DNA follows: TGCAGCGTCGCCTCAGACAGATACAATGAGCAGTTCTTC.

V and J are TRBV5-6 and TRBJ1-3; 8 nucleotides match TRBD1. Trimming removed 4 bases from V and 6 bases from J; junction bases left unmatched: 6. Germline-derived CDR1 and CDR2 are SGHDT and YYEEEE. The CDR3 loop spans 14 amino acids. The CDR3 nucleotides are TGTGCCAGCAGCACCCGGGACAGGTCAAACACCATATATTTT. Translating it yields CASSTRDRSNTIYF.

This clone was detected a few times. The chain carries TRBV9 and TRBJ1-1; D gene ambiguous. Trimming pared 1 base from V and 1 base from J, leaving 5 bases between. The CDR3 covers 13 residues. Germline V gene data show CDR1 as SGDLS and CDR2 as YYNGEE. The DNA for the CDR3 is TGTGCCAGCAGCGTATCTAAGAACACTGAAGCTTTCTTT. This codes for CASSVSKNTEAFF.

The rearrangement links TRBV7-2 to TRBJ1-1; D is perhaps TRBD1 (5 bases). The V end lost 5 bases, the J end lost 6 bases, and 13 bases lay between the germline ends. The CDR3 runs 13 residues. The germline gives CDR1 SGHTA, CDR2 FQGNSA. CDR3 amino acids: CASSLAGGAEAFF. The DNA for the CDR3 is TGTGCCAGCAGCCTCGCGGGGGGGGCTGAAGCTTTCTTT.

In this sample, this clone turned up a few times. The J gene is TRBJ2-7, the V gene TRBV27; TRBD2 aligns across 11 bases. CDR3 length: 16 amino acids. J lost 4 bases, V lost 7 bases, and 12 bases had no gene match. CDR1 is MNHEY, CDR2 SMNVEV, per germline (reference sequence). The CDR3 loop reads CASTSASGRILYEQYF. For the CDR3, the DNA is TGTGCCAGCACTTCCGCTAGCGGGAGGATATTATACGAGCAGTACTTC.

This clone was observed once. The chain employs TRBV28 and TRBJ1-3; D not resolved. The germline CDR1 and CDR2 sequences are MDHEN and SYDVKM. The CDR3 extends over 15 amino acids. Trimming took off 7 bases at V and 2 bases at J, with 15 bases between the two ends. This chain's CDR3 is CASTPVREAGNTIYF. Written as DNA, the CDR3 is TGTGCCAGCACCCCAGTAAGGGAGGCTGGAAACACCATATATTTT.

The genes are TRBV19 and TRBJ1-1, with 10 bases matching TRBD1. Looked up from germline, CDR1 is LNHDA and CDR2 is SQIVND (reference sequence). The CDR3 contains 14 residues. V shed 7 bases and J 8 bases; nucleotides not matched to a gene: 10. As DNA, the CDR3 is TGTGCCAGTATGCTGATGACAGGGGGCGCGGAAGCTTTCTTT. Its translation: CASMLMTGGAEAFF. The whole variable domain, filled in from reference TRBV19 and TRBJ1-1, reads DGGITQSPKYLFRKEGQNVTLSCEQNLNHDAMYWYRQDPGQGLRLIYYSQIVNDFQKGDIAEGYSVSREKKESFPLTVTSAQKNPTAFYLCASMLMTGGAEAFFGQGTRLTVV.

The chain is built from TRBV19 and TRBJ1-1; tentative D call: TRBD1 (6 bases). CDR1 and CDR2 (germline): LNHDA, SQIVND (reference sequence). The CDR3 is 15 residues long. The V end was cut by 4 bases, the J end by 0 bases, with 12 bases between. The CDR3 DNA follows: TGTGCCAGTAGTAAGACAGGACTCTTGAACACTGAAGCTTTCTTT. This gives the protein CASSKTGLLNTEAFF.

This chain joins TRBV7-9 and TRBJ2-7, with 8 bases matching TRBD1. Germline V gene lookup returns CDR1 SEHNR and CDR2 FQNEAQ (reference sequence). The J segment lost 7 bases and the V segment lost 5 bases, leaving 13 bases of the junction unmatched. This CDR3 is built from 15 residues. The CDR3 spells CASSAPGQGSGEQYF. Here the CDR3 DNA reads TGTGCCAGCAGCGCCCCTGGACAGGGAAGCGGTGAGCAGTACTTC.